The 10 T cell receptor beta chains presented below share a single source sample, sequenced in a study of beta chain features in type 1 diabetes. Isolated RNA was reverse transcribed in full, so expressed TCRB transcripts were sequenced. The method was immunoSEQ multiplex PCR; TCRdb's version includes in-frame clones alone and lacks a portion of them. The sample lists about 700,000 clones; over 10% were seen once. Their antigens are not known. Regarding the study as a whole: Shorter TCRB CDR3s, moderately but significantly so, marked every one of the four CD4+ subsets in Type 1 diabetes patients.

What was sequenced was naive CD4+ T cells from blood. The receptors originated from a man younger than 35 with type 1 diabetes.

This clone has a handful of counts. V is TRBV11-1 and J is TRBJ2-2, with a weak D call TRBD1 (6 bases). Germline V gives CDR1 SGHAT, CDR2 FQDESV (reference sequence). V was pared by 7 bases and J by 3 bases, with 15 bases between. The CDR3 sequence is 15 residues long. The CDR3 sequence is CASNEGRGDTGELFF. CDR3 nucleotides: TGTGCCAGCAACGAGGGCAGGGGTGACACCGGGGAGCTGTTTTTT.

This clone was recorded a few times. The chain recombines TRBV7-2 with TRBJ2-1; D remains unclear. CDR1 and CDR2 (germline): SGHTA, FQGNSA. The CDR3 contains 16 residues. V lost 1 base to trimming and J lost 0 bases, with 10 bases between them. The CDR3 sequence: CASSLEADSSYNEQFF. The CDR3, as DNA: TGTGCCAGCAGCTTAGAGGCGGATAGCTCCTACAATGAGCAGTTCTTC.

The gene calls are TRBV2 and TRBJ2-7; no clear D. This CDR3 has 12 residues. V was shortened by 1 base and J by 3 bases, with 4 bases between the two germline ends. CDR1 and CDR2 from the germline V gene are SNHLY and FYNNEI. Written as DNA, the CDR3 is TGTGCCAGCAGTGAAGATGTCTACGAGCAGTACTTC. It yields the protein CASSEDVYEQYF.

This clone came up a few times. This chain uses TRBV7-9 with TRBJ1-2; possible D gene TRBD1, 6 bases. Looked up from germline, CDR1 is SEHNR and CDR2 is FQNEAQ (reference sequence). This CDR3 comprises 17 residues. Trimming pared 2 bases from V and 4 bases from J, leaving 20 bases between. CDR3 in DNA: TGTGCCAGCAGCTTAACAGTTACAGGGCCAGCTGGCTATGGCTACACCTTC. Its protein is CASSLTVTGPAGYGYTF.

In its sample, this clone was seen a few times. The chain has TRBV19 and TRBJ2-3; D could derive from TRBD1 or TRBD2 (5 bases each). The CDR3 consists of 15 residues. Trimming shortened V by 9 bases and J by 0 bases, and 16 bases separated the two germline ends. The germline gives CDR1 LNHDA, CDR2 SQIVND (reference sequence). CDR3: CASAFGDPSTDTQYF. CDR3 nucleotides: TGTGCCAGCGCTTTTGGGGACCCAAGCACAGATACGCAGTATTTT. Full variable domain (rest looked up from reference TRBV19 and TRBJ2-3): DGGITQSPKYLFRKEGQNVTLSCEQNLNHDAMYWYRQDPGQGLRLIYYSQIVNDFQKGDIAEGYSVSREKKESFPLTVTSAQKNPTAFYLCASAFGDPSTDTQYFGPGTRLTVL.

The rearrangement links TRBV11-2 to TRBJ2-3; D possibly corresponds to TRBD1 (5 bases). The CDR3 length is 16 residues. V dropped 6 bases and J dropped 1 base, with 17 bases sitting between them. Germline lookup yields CDR1 SGHAT and CDR2 FQNNGV. CDR3 DNA: TGTGCCAGCAGTAATGGGGCGAGCGCCGGCACAGATACGCAGTATTTT. Translated, it gives CASSNGASAGTDTQYF.

The chain employs TRBV30 and TRBJ1-2; possibly TRBD1 for D (6 bases). Germline V gene lookup returns CDR1 GTSNPN and CDR2 SVGIG (reference sequence). The ends were cut back, 2 bases at V and 4 bases at J, with 11 bases in the middle. CDR3 length: 13 residues. For the CDR3, the DNA is TGTGCCTGGAGTAGAGACAGGCTCTATGGCTACACCTTC. The encoded protein is CAWSRDRLYGYTF.

This chain links TRBV4-1 with TRBJ2-7; 9 bases are shared with TRBD1. The CDR3 is 17 amino acids. Trimming cost V 2 bases and J 2 bases; bases outside gene matches: 10. The V gene's germline CDR1 is MGHRA and CDR2 YSYEKL. CDR3 region: CASSQSPGQGNPYEQYF. CDR3 DNA: TGCGCCAGCAGCCAATCCCCGGGACAGGGAAATCCCTACGAGCAGTACTTC.

Regarding this clone: Other DNA sequences in the sample encode the same CDR3. V usage is TRBV18 and J usage is TRBJ1-1; tentative D call: TRBD1 (5 bases). Trimming took off 2 bases at V and 3 bases at J, with 7 bases between the two ends. The CDR3 loop spans 13 amino acids. In germline, CDR1 is KGHSH, CDR2 LQKENI. CDR3 region: CASSPGADTEAFF. CDR3 in DNA: TGTGCCAGCTCACCAGGGGCTGACACTGAAGCTTTCTTT.

This clone has just a few counts. The V and J genes are TRBV27 and TRBJ1-1; D gene uncertain. Looked up from germline, CDR1 is MNHEY and CDR2 is SMNVEV (reference sequence). CDR3 length: 19 amino acids. Trimming shortened V by 5 bases and J by 0 bases, and 25 bases separated the two germline ends. CDR3 coding DNA: TGTGCCAGCAGTCGTTTTCTGACCTTGGGCGGCGAAATGAACACTGAAGCTTTCTTT. Its protein product is CASSRFLTLGGEMNTEAFF.